The source of this T cell receptor beta chain is a study of T cell changes during pregnancy in multiple sclerosis. Repertoires were generated with immunoSEQ multiplex PCR, while TCRdb's copy carries only in-frame clones and drops some. The table has some 99,000 clones, under 95% seen once. Germline values: CDR1 SEHNR, CDR2 FQNEAQ (reference sequence). The junction had 12 bases not matched to a gene; V was cut back by 5 bases and J by 15 bases. This CDR3 has 13 amino acids. The V and J genes are TRBV7-9 and TRBJ2-3; 9 nucleotides align to TRBD2. The sequencing used peripheral blood, collected after pregnancy. This receptor was taken from a female donor with multiple sclerosis, enrolled in a pregnancy study. This CDR3 is CASSPPTASGNYF. The CDR3 DNA is TGTGCCAGCAGCCCCCCCACGGCTAGCGGGAACTATTTT. Looking up the rest from reference TRBV7-9 and TRBJ2-3 gives the full variable domain: DTGVSQNPRHKITKRGQNVTFRCDPISEHNRLYWYRQTLGQGPEFLTYFQNEAQLEKSRLLSDRFSAERPKGSFSTLEIQRTEQGDSAMYLCASSPPTASGNYFGPGTRLTVL.